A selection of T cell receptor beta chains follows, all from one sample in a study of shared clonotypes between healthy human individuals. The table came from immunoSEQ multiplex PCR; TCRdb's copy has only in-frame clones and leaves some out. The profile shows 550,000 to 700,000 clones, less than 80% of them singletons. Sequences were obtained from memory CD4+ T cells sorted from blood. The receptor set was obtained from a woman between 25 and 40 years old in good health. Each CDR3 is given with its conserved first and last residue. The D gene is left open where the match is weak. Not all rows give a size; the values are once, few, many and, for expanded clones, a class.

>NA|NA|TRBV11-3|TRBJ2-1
TGTGCCAGCAGCGACCGGACAAGTGAGCAGTTCTTC
CASSDRTSEQFF
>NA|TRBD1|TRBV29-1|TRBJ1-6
TGCAGCGTTGAGGACAGGGGAGGTTCACCCCTCCACTTT
CSVEDRGGSPLHF
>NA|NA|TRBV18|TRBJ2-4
TGTGCCAGCTCACCACCCCAGGACCGCGCCAAAAACATTCAGTACTTC
CASSPPQDRAKNIQYF
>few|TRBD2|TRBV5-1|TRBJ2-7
TGCGCCAGCAGCCAGGGACTAGCGCTACCCTACGAGCAGTACTTC
CASSQGLALPYEQYF
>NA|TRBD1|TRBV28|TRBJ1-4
TGTGCCAGCAGTTTTAACAGGGGTGAAAAACTGTTTTTT
CASSFNRGEKLFF
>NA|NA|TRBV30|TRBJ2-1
TGTGCCTGGAGCGCCGGGCGGGATAATGAGCAGTTCTTC
CAWSAGRDNEQFF
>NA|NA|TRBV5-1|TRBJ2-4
TGCGCCAGCAGCTTGTCTCCGGGAGAGCAAAACATTCAGTACTTC
CASSLSPGEQNIQYF
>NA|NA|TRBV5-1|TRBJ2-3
TGCGCCAGCGGGAGCGAGGCAGATACGCAGTATTTT
CASGSEADTQYF
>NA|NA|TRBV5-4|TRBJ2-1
TGTGCCAGCACCACACTCAACAATGAGCAGTTCTTC
CASTTLNNEQFF
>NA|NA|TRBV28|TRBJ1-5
TGTGCCAGCAGGAACCCAGAGGGGTATAGCAATCAGCCCCAGCATTTT
CASRNPEGYSNQPQHF
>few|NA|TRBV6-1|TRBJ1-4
TGTGCCAGCAGTGGGAGGGGTGAAAAACTGTTTTTT
CASSGRGEKLFF
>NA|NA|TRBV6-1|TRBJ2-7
TGTGCCAGCAGTGAGGTAGGGACCATTCTCTACGAGCAGTACTTC
CASSEVGTILYEQYF
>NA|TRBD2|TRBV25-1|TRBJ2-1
TGTGCCAGCAGTGAACGGTGGGGAGCGGGAAGGGATGAGCAGTTCTTC
CASSERWGAGRDEQFF
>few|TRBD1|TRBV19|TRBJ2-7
TGTGCCAGTAGTGTCCGGGACAGCCGGTACGAGCAGTACTTC
CASSVRDSRYEQYF
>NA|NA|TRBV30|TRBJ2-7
TGTGCCTGGAGCTTAAAAGGGGAAAGGGTCCGGGGTTTATACGAGCAGTACTTC
CAWSLKGERVRGLYEQYF
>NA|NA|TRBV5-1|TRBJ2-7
TGCGCCAGCAGCTTGGCCCGGCTTGGGGACGAGCAGTACTTC
CASSLARLGDEQYF
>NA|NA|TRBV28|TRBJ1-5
TGTGCCAGCACCGATGTGGGGAATCAGCCCCAGCATTTT
CASTDVGNQPQHF